One sample yielded the 26 T cell receptor beta chains listed below, sequenced in a study of T cell responses to AZD1222 COVID-19 vaccine. Profiling relied on immunoSEQ multiplex PCR, and the TCRdb table lists in-frame clones only, not all of them. This table has 130,000 to 150,000 clones, under 95% appearing once. Material: peripheral blood, obtained on day 0 of AZD1222 vaccination. The receptors here all came from an adult in good health.

This chain links TRBV2 with TRBJ2-4; possibly TRBD2 for D (5 bases). V lost 5 bases, J lost 7 bases, and 12 bases lay in between. Germline lookup yields CDR1 SNHLY and CDR2 FYNNEI. The CDR3 is made up of 13 amino acids. This CDR3 reads CASSPNWRNIQYF. DNA for the CDR3: TGTGCCAGCAGTCCCAATTGGAGGAACATTCAGTACTTC.

This chain connects TRBV6-6 to TRBJ1-6, with D possibly TRBD1 on 5 matching bases. Trimming removed 4 bases from V and 8 bases from J, with 18 bases in between. The CDR3 has 16 amino acids. Germline lookup yields CDR1 MNHNY and CDR2 SVGAGI (reference sequence). This chain's CDR3 is CASSSRLPGADSPLHF. CDR3 sequence (DNA): TGTGCCAGCAGTTCCCGACTGCCCGGGGCGGATTCACCCCTCCACTTT.

The chain has TRBV2 and TRBJ2-7; 7 nucleotides agree with TRBD2. The CDR3 has 14 amino acids. Germline V gene data show CDR1 as SNHLY and CDR2 as FYNNEI. V shed 6 bases and J 7 bases; nucleotides not matched to a gene: 12. CDR3 amino acids: CASSGTGGLGEQYF. The DNA of the CDR3 is TGTGCCAGCAGCGGGACGGGAGGTCTGGGGGAGCAGTACTTC.

The chain is built from TRBV7-2 and TRBJ2-3; 12 nucleotides line up with TRBD1. The CDR3 is 17 residues long. V lost 1 base, J lost 3 bases, and 5 bases stayed unmatched. Germline CDR1 is SGHTA and CDR2 is FQGNSA. CDR3 amino acids: CASSLGDRGRPTDTQYF. CDR3 sequence (DNA): TGTGCCAGCAGCTTAGGGGACAGGGGGCGACCGACAGATACGCAGTATTTT.

This chain uses TRBV27 with TRBJ1-3; tentative D call: TRBD1 (5 bases). Per germline, CDR1 MNHEY and CDR2 SMNVEV (reference sequence). CDR3 length: 21 residues. Trimming left V 5 bases short and J 0 bases short, with 29 bases between. The CDR3 loop is CASSPRGVFLSPRSSGNTIYF. The CDR3 DNA is TGTGCCAGCAGTCCGCGGGGGGTTTTTCTATCCCCCCGATCCTCTGGAAACACCATATATTTT.

This chain joins TRBV9 and TRBJ1-3; D call uncertain. With 0 bases removed from V and 3 bases from J, the gap between germline ends came to 13 bases. CDR1 SGDLS and CDR2 YYNGEE come from the germline V gene. This CDR3 comprises 16 residues. CDR3 protein: CASSVASNGLGNTIYF. The CDR3 nucleotides read TGTGCCAGCAGCGTAGCTAGCAATGGCCTTGGAAACACCATATATTTT.

This chain links TRBV9 with TRBJ1-3, with 9 bases lining up with TRBD1. V was pared by 0 bases and J by 7 bases, with 5 bases of the junction left unmatched. This CDR3 comprises 15 residues. The germline gives CDR1 SGDLS, CDR2 YYNGEE. CDR3 bases: TGTGCCAGCAGCGTAGGGGGACAGGGCCCGAACACCATATATTTT. Its protein is CASSVGGQGPNTIYF.

CDR3 sequence reads: CASSLMESTGELFF. CDR3 sequence (DNA): TGTGCCAGCAGTTTAATGGAGTCCACCGGGGAGCTGTTTTTT. V gene TRBV27 combines with J gene TRBJ2-2; D remains unclear. Trimming removed 2 bases at V and 4 bases at J, with 8 bases between. Per the germline V gene, CDR1 is MNHEY and CDR2 is SMNVEV (reference sequence). The CDR3 runs 14 residues.

CDR3 region: CASSLGVGNEQFF. CDR3 in DNA: TGTGCCAGCTCACTTGGAGTGGGCAATGAGCAGTTCTTC. V usage is TRBV18 and J usage is TRBJ2-1; D uncertain. Germline CDR1 is KGHSH and CDR2 is LQKENI. Deletions cut 4 bases from V and 6 bases from J, with 10 bases between. The CDR3 sequence is 13 residues long.

This clone showed up just once. The genes are TRBV2 and TRBJ1-2; D is unresolved. CDR3 size: 16 residues. The V and J ends lost 0 bases and 6 bases respectively, with 17 bases between them. Per germline, CDR1 SNHLY and CDR2 FYNNEI. In nucleotides, the CDR3 is TGTGCCAGCAGTGAAGCTATGCCAGGTTTAACTCATGGCTACACCTTC. Translated, it gives CASSEAMPGLTHGYTF. The whole variable domain, remainder taken from reference TRBV2 and TRBJ1-2, is EPEVTQTPSHQVTQMGQEVILRCVPISNHLYFYWYRQILGQKVEFLVSFYNNEISEKSEIFDDQFSVERPDGSNFTLKIRSTKLEDSAMYFCASSEAMPGLTHGYTFGSGTRLTVV.

The chain has TRBV20-1 and TRBJ2-7; 9 bases line up with TRBD2. Germline V gene lookup returns CDR1 DFQATT and CDR2 SNEGSKA (reference sequence). The CDR3 is 15 amino acids. The V gene end was trimmed by 3 bases and the J gene end by 3 bases; junction bases not matched to a gene: 9. As DNA, the CDR3 is TGCAGTGCTAGTGTTAGCGGGAGTCGGGGCTACGAGCAGTACTTC. Its protein is CSASVSGSRGYEQYF.

This clone appeared a single time. This sequence joins TRBV21-1 and TRBJ1-3; the table's D gene call, TRBD1, was not cross checked with the DNA. TRBV21-1 is noted as a pseudogene. The CDR3 has 17 amino acids. This CDR3 reads CASSPPGEGGGGNTIYF. CDR3 coding DNA: TGTGCCAGCAGCCCTCCCGGGGAAGGGGGCGGTGGAAACACCATATATTTT.

The gene calls are TRBV9 and TRBJ1-3; 9 nucleotides match TRBD1. J lost 7 bases, V lost 5 bases, and 10 bases had no gene match. The CDR3 spans 15 residues. Germline V gives CDR1 SGDLS, CDR2 YYNGEE. CDR3 protein: CASRAGQGNYNTIYF. The CDR3 DNA reads as TGTGCCAGCAGAGCGGGACAGGGAAATTATAACACCATATATTTT. The full variable domain, with the rest looked up from reference TRBV9 and TRBJ1-3, is DSGVTQTPKHLITATGQRVTLRCSPRSGDLSVYWYQQSLDQGLQFLIQYYNGEERAKGNILERFSAQQFPDLHSELNLSSLELGDSALYFCASRAGQGNYNTIYFGEGSWLTVV.

The chain has TRBV12-3 or TRBV12-4 and TRBJ1-1; D possibly corresponds to TRBD1 (5 bases). Trimming stripped 2 bases from V and 3 bases from J, with 7 bases between. The CDR3 sequence is 13 residues long. The CDR3 bases are TGTGCCAGCAGTTTAATGGGGGACACTGAAGCTTTCTTT. Its protein is CASSLMGDTEAFF.

This clone was seen a single time. The chain carries TRBV6-2 or TRBV6-3 and TRBJ2-1, with 9 bases lining up with TRBD1. The CDR3 is 13 residues long. Germline-derived CDR1 and CDR2 are MNHEY and SVGEGT. V trimming: 5 bases; J trimming: 5 bases; junction bases outside the gene matches: 1. CDR3 in DNA: TGTGCCAGCAGTGACAGGGGGGACAATGAGCAGTTCTTC. This sequence encodes CASSDRGDNEQFF.

This clone was observed a few times. The V gene is TRBV7-9, the J gene TRBJ1-4; maybe TRBD1 (5 bases). This CDR3 is built from 13 residues. The V end was cut by 7 bases, the J end by 8 bases, with 14 bases between. The V gene's germline CDR1 is SEHNR and CDR2 FQNEAQ (reference sequence). The CDR3 nucleotides are TGTGCCAGCACCCGGGGGGTTGGGGAAAAACTGTTTTTT. Protein product: CASTRGVGEKLFF.

This sequence joins TRBV24-1 and TRBJ1-2, with no clear D. The ends were cut back, 9 bases at V and 0 bases at J, with 10 bases in the middle. In germline, CDR1 is KGHDR, CDR2 SFDVKD. CDR3 size: 13 residues. The CDR3 sequence is CATSRGSNYGYTF. Here the CDR3 DNA reads TGTGCCACCTCGCGCGGCTCTAACTATGGCTACACCTTC.

The chain combines TRBV4-1 with TRBJ2-1, with TRBD1 matching over 9 bases. The V segment lost 4 bases and the J segment 5 bases; nucleotides outside the gene matches: 3. Germline V lookup: CDR1 MGHRA, CDR2 YSYEKL. This CDR3 contains 14 residues. The CDR3 DNA reads TGCGCCAGCAGCCTAGGGACAGGGAACAATGAGCAGTTCTTC. It is translated as CASSLGTGNNEQFF.

The J gene is TRBJ2-7, the V gene TRBV9; TRBD2 is a possible D gene (6 bases). This CDR3 has 16 residues. Trimming removed 0 bases at V and 5 bases at J, with 18 bases between. In germline, CDR1 is SGDLS, CDR2 YYNGEE. CDR3 sequence: CASSVGGDGLVNEQYF. The CDR3 nucleotides are TGTGCCAGCAGCGTAGGGGGGGACGGTTTGGTTAACGAGCAGTACTTC.

The V and J genes are TRBV5-1 and TRBJ1-1, with D perhaps matching TRBD1 (5 bases). CDR1 and CDR2 (germline): SGHRS, YFSETQ. The CDR3 length is 13 residues. The germline V and J ends were trimmed by 4 bases and 6 bases, with 13 bases remaining between them. This chain's CDR3 is CASSRGTVPEAFF. CDR3 coding DNA: TGCGCCAGCAGCCGAGGGACGGTCCCTGAAGCTTTCTTT.

The chain couples TRBV3-1 (or the pseudogene TRBV3-2) to TRBJ1-4; perhaps TRBD1 as D (6 bases). Between the trimmed V and J ends, which lost 2 bases and 7 bases, there was a span of 17 bases. Looked up from germline, CDR1 is LGHDT and CDR2 is YNNKEL (reference sequence). There are 16 residues in the CDR3. The CDR3 sequence is CASSQTQGPRGEKLFF. In DNA form, the CDR3 reads TGTGCCAGCAGCCAAACCCAGGGGCCCCGAGGTGAAAAACTGTTTTTT.

V and J are TRBV27 and TRBJ2-7, with TRBD1 as a possible D gene (6 bases). V was pared by 4 bases and J by 3 bases, with 10 bases between. Germline V CDR1 and CDR2: MNHEY, SMNVEV (reference sequence). The CDR3 runs 13 residues. The DNA for the CDR3 is TGTGCCAGCAGTTGGGGCAGGGGCTACGAGCAGTACTTC. Translating gives CASSWGRGYEQYF.

This sequence joins TRBV6-1 and TRBJ2-5; D is undetermined. The germline CDR1 and CDR2 sequences are MNHNS and SASEGT. The CDR3 loop spans 13 amino acids. Trimming pared 2 bases from V and 2 bases from J, leaving 6 bases between. CDR3 sequence reads: CASSEPEQETQYF. CDR3 sequence (DNA): TGTGCCAGCAGTGAACCAGAACAAGAGACCCAGTACTTC.

This clone has only one observation. This chain uses TRBV6-5 with TRBJ1-3; D might be TRBD1 (5 bases). V was shortened by 6 bases and J by 0 bases, with 12 bases between the two germline ends. Germline V CDR1 and CDR2: MNHEY, SVGAGI. The length of the CDR3 is 15 residues. CDR3: CASRSGWNSGNTIYF. The CDR3 coding sequence is TGTGCCAGCAGGTCAGGGTGGAACTCTGGAAACACCATATATTTT.

J is TRBJ1-4 and V is TRBV5-1; D unresolved. The V end was cut by 7 bases, the J end by 8 bases, with 21 bases between. Germline V gives CDR1 SGHRS, CDR2 YFSETQ. The CDR3 is made up of 15 amino acids. DNA for the CDR3: TGCGCCAGCCGGCCAGCCCCCTCCCTCGGAGAAAAACTGTTTTTT. Translated: CASRPAPSLGEKLFF.

The rearrangement joins TRBV6-5 to TRBJ1-3; D call uncertain. This CDR3 spans 15 amino acids. The germline V gene encodes CDR1 MNHEY and CDR2 SVGAGI. V lost 7 bases to trimming and J lost 2 bases, with 15 bases between them. The DNA for the CDR3 is TGTGCCAGCACGCAAGGGTTTTCTCCTGGAAACACCATATATTTT. It encodes CASTQGFSPGNTIYF.